The 30 T cell receptor beta chains presented below share a single source sample, sequenced in a study of T cells after posttransplantation cyclophosphamide. Methotrexate plus calcineurin inhibitor accompanied controls' myeloablative marrow transplants; sampling was 1 year later. TCRdb's copy holds only in-frame clones and misses some; the assay was immunoSEQ multiplex PCR. The repertoire has about 9,900 clones, roughly 88% of them found once; the top ten carry around a quarter. The specimen comprised PBMCs, sampled after an allogeneic stem cell transplant with a calcineurin inhibitor and methotrexate. All receptors come from a male patient aged 25-45 years who received an allogeneic stem cell transplant from an unrelated donor, was CMV-positive, and had no GVHD. Some of the T cells might come from the graft donor.

This chain connects TRBV29-1 to TRBJ1-2; D is perhaps TRBD1 (6 bases). There are 12 residues in the CDR3. CDR1 is SQVTM, CDR2 ANQGSEA, per germline. V dropped 3 bases and J dropped 8 bases, with 13 bases sitting between them. CDR3 sequence (DNA): TGCAGCGTTGAGAGGACAGATCGGGGCTACACCTTC. Translation gives CSVERTDRGYTF.

This chain uses TRBV9 with TRBJ2-1; D gene uncertain. The CDR3 loop spans 14 amino acids. Germline assignment: CDR1 SGDLS and CDR2 YYNGEE. The ends were cut back, 0 bases at V and 7 bases at J, with 11 bases in the middle. The CDR3 sequence: CASSVVSTRNEQFF. CDR3 DNA: TGTGCCAGCAGCGTAGTGTCGACCAGGAATGAGCAGTTCTTC.

V and J are TRBV6-1 and TRBJ1-2; TRBD1 might be the D (5 bases). The CDR3 consists of 14 residues. CDR1 is MNHNS, CDR2 SASEGT, per germline. V shed 2 bases and J shed 6 bases, with 13 bases lying between them. In DNA, the CDR3 is TGTGCCAGCAGTGAACTGGGGGGTTATGATGGCTACACCTTC. Translating gives CASSELGGYDGYTF.

The chain's CDR3 is CASSPRTSGSAETQYF. In DNA form, the CDR3 reads TGCGCCAGCAGCCCGCGGACTAGCGGGAGTGCCGAGACCCAGTACTTC. The chain links TRBV5-1 to TRBJ2-5; TRBD2 agrees at 13 bases. Germline assignment: CDR1 SGHRS and CDR2 YFSETQ. This CDR3 comprises 16 residues. The J segment lost 5 bases and the V segment lost 4 bases, leaving 8 bases of the junction unmatched.

The V call is TRBV7-3, the J call TRBJ1-2; D is ambiguous. Germline V gene sequence: CDR1 SGHTA, CDR2 FQGTGA. This CDR3 has 14 amino acids. Trimming took 6 bases from V and 4 from J, leaving 15 bases between them. The chain's CDR3 is CASSPQEGSYGYTF. In DNA, the CDR3 is TGTGCCAGCAGTCCCCAGGAAGGCTCCTATGGCTACACCTTC.

This clone has only one observation. This chain uses TRBV14 with TRBJ2-7; D possibly corresponds to TRBD1 (6 bases). There are 15 residues in the CDR3. Trimming pared 2 bases from V and 0 bases from J, leaving 11 bases between. CDR1 is SGHDN and CDR2 is FVKESK in the germline V gene. In nucleotides, the CDR3 is TGTGCCAGCAGCCAAAGGTACAGGGACTCCTACGAGCAGTACTTC. It is translated as CASSQRYRDSYEQYF.

This chain connects TRBV30 to TRBJ2-6; D gene unclear. CDR1 and CDR2 (germline): GTSNPN, SVGIG (reference sequence). This CDR3 has 14 residues. Trimming stripped 3 bases from V and 2 bases from J, with 8 bases between. The CDR3 DNA reads as TGTGCCTGGAGCCGACTGACTGGGGCCAACGTCCTGACTTTC. Translation: CAWSRLTGANVLTF.

The rearrangement uses TRBV6-6 and TRBJ1-2; 7 bases agree with TRBD1. CDR3 length: 14 residues. Germline CDR1 MNHNY, CDR2 SVGAGI (reference sequence). The J segment lost 3 bases and the V segment lost 7 bases, leaving 8 bases of the junction unmatched. The CDR3 region is CASIWQGVDYGYTF. CDR3 DNA sequence: TGTGCCAGCATCTGGCAGGGGGTGGACTATGGCTACACCTTC.

The chain is built from TRBV9 and TRBJ2-5; 14 bases match TRBD2. In germline, CDR1 is SGDLS, CDR2 YYNGEE. The ends lost 4 bases at V and 6 bases at J; junction bases unmatched: 8. CDR3 size: 16 residues. Here the CDR3 reads CASSTTSGRALKTQYF. In DNA form, the CDR3 reads TGTGCCAGCAGCACGACTAGCGGGAGGGCTTTGAAGACCCAGTACTTC.

The chain employs TRBV10-3 and TRBJ1-2; 7 bases are a match to TRBD1. Germline V lookup: CDR1 ENHRY, CDR2 SYGVKD. V dropped 11 bases and J dropped 3; count of bases not matched to a gene: 3. This CDR3 is built from 11 residues. In nucleotides, the CDR3 is TGTGCCGCTCAGGGGGACTATGGCTACACCTTC. Its protein is CAAQGDYGYTF.

The rearrangement links TRBV5-4 to TRBJ2-1; 11 positions agree with TRBD2. The germline V gene encodes CDR1 SGHNT and CDR2 YYREEE (reference sequence). This CDR3 is built from 16 residues. Trimming took 0 bases from V and 5 from J; bases not matched to a gene: 4. CDR3: CASSLALAGGHNEQFF. The CDR3 region has the DNA TGTGCCAGCAGCTTGGCGCTAGCGGGAGGCCACAATGAGCAGTTCTTC. Using reference TRBV5-4 and TRBJ2-1 for the parts outside the CDR3, the full variable domain is ETGVTQSPTHLIKTRGQQVTLRCSSQSGHNTVSWYQQALGQGPQFIFQYYREEENGRGNFPPRFSGLQFPNYSSELNVNALELDDSALYLCASSLALAGGHNEQFFGPGTRLTVL.

This chain uses TRBV4-2 with TRBJ2-2; D might be TRBD2 (5 bases). V shed 5 bases and J shed 0 bases, with 10 bases lying between them. Per germline, CDR1 LGHNA and CDR2 YNFKEQ. The CDR3 runs to 15 residues. CDR3 DNA sequence: TGTGCCAGCAGCTATGGAGGTTCGAACACCGGGGAGCTGTTTTTT. This gives the protein CASSYGGSNTGELFF.

V and J are TRBV5-1 and TRBJ1-1; D is uncertain. Germline CDR1 reads SGHRS; CDR2 reads YFSETQ. With 4 bases removed from V and 6 bases from J, the gap between germline ends came to 19 bases. The CDR3 consists of 15 residues. The CDR3 loop reads CASSQDFGEAAEAFF. For the CDR3, the DNA is TGCGCCAGCAGCCAGGACTTCGGTGAAGCGGCTGAAGCTTTCTTT.

This chain connects TRBV7-2 to TRBJ2-5; 15 positions match TRBD2. With 4 bases clipped from V and 5 bases from J, the junction kept 8 bases outside the gene matches. This CDR3 region has 17 residues. Germline assignment: CDR1 SGHTA and CDR2 FQGNSA. CDR3 sequence reads: CASSSRTSGREGETQYF. The CDR3 nucleotides read TGTGCCAGCAGCTCAAGGACTAGCGGGAGGGAGGGCGAGACCCAGTACTTC.

This sequence joins TRBV5-1 and TRBJ2-4; 9 bases fit TRBD1. The CDR3 sequence is 16 residues long. J gave up 0 bases and V 5 bases, and 6 bases lay outside the gene matches. From germline, CDR1 is SGHRS and CDR2 YFSETQ. CDR3 loop: CASRLTGGTAKNIQYF. CDR3 coding DNA: TGCGCCAGCAGACTTACAGGGGGCACAGCCAAAAACATTCAGTACTTC. Filled out from reference TRBV5-1 and TRBJ2-4, the complete variable domain reads KAGVTQTPRYLIKTRGQQVTLSCSPISGHRSVSWYQQTPGQGLQFLFEYFSETQRNKGNFPGRFSGRQFSNSRSEMNVSTLELGDSALYLCASRLTGGTAKNIQYFGAGTRLSVL.

This clone was picked up a small number of times. This chain joins TRBV5-1 and TRBJ1-1, with D possibly TRBD1 on 5 matching bases. This CDR3 spans 15 amino acids. V was pared by 0 bases and J by 0 bases, with 9 bases between. Germline V gene data show CDR1 as SGHRS and CDR2 as YFSETQ. Here the CDR3 DNA reads TGCGCCAGCAGCTTGGGTTCAGGGATGAACACTGAAGCTTTCTTT. Residues: CASSLGSGMNTEAFF.

The chain employs TRBV2 and TRBJ2-6; D uncertain. The V gene's germline CDR1 is SNHLY and CDR2 FYNNEI. The CDR3 extends over 16 amino acids. With 2 bases removed from V and 0 bases from J, the gap between germline ends came to 8 bases. CDR3 DNA sequence: TGTGCCAGCAGTGAATCGTGGAGCTCTGGGGCCAACGTCCTGACTTTC. Protein: CASSESWSSGANVLTF.

This chain connects TRBV7-2 to TRBJ1-1, with D perhaps matching TRBD1 (6 bases). V lost 5 bases and J 7 bases, leaving 20 bases between the germline ends. Germline V gene sequence: CDR1 SGHTA, CDR2 FQGNSA. This CDR3 is built from 15 residues. The CDR3 nucleotides read TGTGCCAGCAGCCCCCTAGGGGGATATTTGGGTGAAGCTTTCTTT. This sequence encodes CASSPLGGYLGEAFF.

For the CDR3, the DNA is TGTGCCAGCACTCCGGGTCCTGGCCCCTACGAGCAGTACGTC. Amino acid sequence: CASTPGPGPYEQYV. The chain joins TRBV6-5 to TRBJ2-7; D is ambiguous. V was clipped by 7 bases and J by 2 bases, with 15 bases between them. The CDR3 sequence is 14 residues long. Germline V lookup: CDR1 MNHEY, CDR2 SVGAGI.

The chain employs TRBV28 and TRBJ2-7; 9 bases map to TRBD2. The CDR3 covers 14 residues. J was trimmed by 0 bases and V by 5 bases; bases with no gene match: 2. CDR1 and CDR2 from the germline V gene are MDHEN and SYDVKM. CDR3 nucleotide sequence: TGTGCCAGCAGTGCAGCGGGAGGCTCCTACGAGCAGTACTTC. This encodes CASSAAGGSYEQYF.

The chain links TRBV13 to TRBJ2-2; 14 bases fit TRBD2. Looked up from germline, CDR1 is PRHDT and CDR2 is FYEKMQ (reference sequence). The V and J ends lost 5 bases and 6 bases, in that order; junction bases with no gene match: 5. The CDR3 length is 16 residues. In DNA, the CDR3 is TGTGCCAGCAGCGGGACTAGCGGGAGACGCGCCGGGGAGCTGTTTTTT. It encodes CASSGTSGRRAGELFF.

J is TRBJ1-2 and V is TRBV4-1; 11 nucleotides line up with TRBD1. CDR1 is MGHRA and CDR2 is YSYEKL in the germline V gene. The ends lost 0 bases at V and 6 bases at J; junction bases unmatched: 3. The CDR3 spans 15 residues. The CDR3 loop is CASSQDGTGGHGYTF. DNA for the CDR3: TGCGCCAGCAGCCAAGATGGGACAGGGGGACATGGCTACACCTTC.

The rearrangement uses TRBV6-5 and TRBJ1-2; D is possibly TRBD1 (6 bases). The CDR3 is 13 residues long. Trimming pared 7 bases from V and 1 base from J, leaving 10 bases between. Per germline, CDR1 MNHEY and CDR2 SVGAGI. CDR3 sequence reads: CASKQGNNYGYTF. The CDR3 DNA sequence: TGTGCCAGCAAACAGGGCAATAACTATGGCTACACCTTC.

V usage is TRBV27 and J usage is TRBJ2-7, with 7 bases aligning to TRBD2. V shed 7 bases and J 2 bases; nucleotides not matched to a gene: 11. This CDR3 is 15 amino acids long. CDR1 is MNHEY, CDR2 SMNVEV, per germline (reference sequence). Here the CDR3 DNA reads TGTGCCAGCACCACAAGAGCGGGAACCACCTACGAGCAGTACTTC. Translated: CASTTRAGTTYEQYF.

The rearrangement joins TRBV5-1 to TRBJ1-2; tentative D call: TRBD1 (5 bases). CDR1 is SGHRS, CDR2 YFSETQ, per germline. Trimming pared 0 bases from V and 4 bases from J, leaving 10 bases between. The CDR3 runs 14 residues. The chain's CDR3 is CASSLGLGLYGYTF. The DNA for the CDR3 is TGCGCCAGCAGCTTGGGACTGGGACTCTATGGCTACACCTTC.

This clone has more than one count but fewer than ten. The chain uses TRBV4-3 and TRBJ1-1, with D tentatively TRBD1 (5 bases). CDR1 LGHNA and CDR2 YSLEER come from the germline V gene. The V end was cut by 0 bases, the J end by 1 base, with 12 bases between. The CDR3 sequence is 16 residues long. The CDR3 here is CASSQDWRQRNTEAFF. In DNA form, the CDR3 reads TGCGCCAGCAGCCAAGACTGGAGACAGAGGAACACTGAAGCTTTCTTT.

This clone was found a few times. The rearrangement joins TRBV2 to TRBJ2-1; TRBD2 aligns across 13 bases. J gave up 8 bases and V 2 bases, and 6 bases lay outside the gene matches. Germline CDR1 and CDR2: SNHLY and FYNNEI. The CDR3 runs 16 residues. The CDR3 loop reads CASSEFGLAGVDEQFF. The CDR3 bases are TGTGCCAGCAGTGAATTCGGACTAGCGGGAGTGGATGAGCAGTTCTTC.

The chain carries TRBV2 and TRBJ1-5; 7 nucleotides line up with TRBD1. This CDR3 contains 13 residues. V trimming: 6 bases; J trimming: 5 bases; junction bases outside the gene matches: 4. Germline V gives CDR1 SNHLY, CDR2 FYNNEI. Here the CDR3 reads CASRGTGDQPQHF. The CDR3 nucleotides read TGTGCCAGCAGGGGAACAGGGGATCAGCCCCAGCATTTT.

This clone was observed a handful of times. V is TRBV30 and J is TRBJ1-5; D gene unclear. Trimming took 0 bases from V and 2 from J, leaving 14 bases between them. The CDR3 is 16 amino acids. Germline CDR1 and CDR2: GTSNPN and SVGIG (reference sequence). This chain's CDR3 is CAWSVLVDKGNQPQHF. The CDR3 coding sequence is TGTGCCTGGAGTGTCTTGGTAGACAAGGGCAATCAGCCCCAGCATTTT.

This clone was counted only a few times. The chain links TRBV5-1 to TRBJ2-3; 12 nucleotides agree with TRBD2. The CDR3 has 16 amino acids. Germline CDR1 is SGHRS and CDR2 is YFSETQ. V gave up 0 bases and J gave up 2 bases; unmatched junction bases: 1. The CDR3 DNA is TGCGCCAGCAGCTTGGGGACTAGCGGGAACACAGATACGCAGTATTTT. It translates to CASSLGTSGNTDTQYF.